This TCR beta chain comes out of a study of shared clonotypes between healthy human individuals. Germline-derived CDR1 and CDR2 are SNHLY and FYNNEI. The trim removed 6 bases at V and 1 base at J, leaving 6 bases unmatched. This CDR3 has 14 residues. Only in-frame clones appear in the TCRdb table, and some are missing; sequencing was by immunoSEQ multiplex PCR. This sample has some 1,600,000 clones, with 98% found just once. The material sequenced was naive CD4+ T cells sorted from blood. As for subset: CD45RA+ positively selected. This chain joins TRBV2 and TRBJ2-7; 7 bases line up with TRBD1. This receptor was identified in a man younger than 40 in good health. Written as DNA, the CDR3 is TGTGCCAGCAGGGCCGGGACAGTGTCCTACGAGCAGTACTTC. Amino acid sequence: CASRAGTVSYEQYF.